Presented here are 27 T cell receptor beta chains from one specimen sequenced in a study of shared clonotypes between healthy human individuals. Some clones are missing from TCRdb's copy, which holds only in-frame ones; the method was immunoSEQ multiplex PCR. The sample yields some 790,000 clones, approximately 77% seen once. Sequencing was performed on memory CD4+ T cells sorted from blood. As to subset: CD45RA-negative fraction. The origin of the receptors is a woman in her 30s in good health.

The chain carries TRBV27 and TRBJ2-1; 10 positions match TRBD2. V lost 5 bases, J lost 0 bases, and 7 bases stayed unmatched. The CDR3 has 17 residues. Germline-derived CDR1 and CDR2 are MNHEY and SMNVEV (reference sequence). CDR3 amino acids: CASSPPSGRGSYNEQFF. The CDR3 coding sequence is TGTGCCAGCAGTCCCCCTAGCGGGAGAGGCTCCTACAATGAGCAGTTCTTC.

The CDR3 DNA follows: TGTGCCAGCTATAAGGCGGGAGGCGAGCAGTACTTC. It yields the protein CASYKAGGEQYF. The V call is TRBV28, the J call TRBJ2-7; 8 bases match TRBD2. The CDR3 has 12 amino acids. With V trimmed by 8 bases and J by 6 bases, 6 bases remained unmatched. The V gene's germline CDR1 is MDHEN and CDR2 SYDVKM. Combining the CDR3 with reference TRBV28 and TRBJ2-7 gives the whole variable domain DVKVTQSSRYLVKRTGEKVFLECVQDMDHENMFWYRQDPGLGLRLIYFSYDVKMKEKGDIPEGYSVSREKKERFSLILESASTNQTSMYLCASYKAGGEQYFGPGTRLTVT.

This chain uses TRBV7-6 with TRBJ2-5; weak D call: TRBD1 (6 bases). The end of the DNA is better explained by TRBJ2-7, so the J call may be wrong. Germline lookup yields CDR1 SGHVS and CDR2 FNYEAQ. This CDR3 is 14 amino acids long. The CDR3 here is CASSLVAGADEQYF. In DNA, the CDR3 is TGTGCCAGCAGCTTAGTGGCAGGGGCCGACGAGCAGTACTTC.

This sequence joins TRBV7-3 and TRBJ1-2; 7 nucleotides line up with TRBD1. The CDR3 covers 16 residues. The germline CDR1 and CDR2 sequences are SGHTA and FQGTGA. Losses at the gene ends were 5 bases for V and 2 bases for J; bases not matched to a gene: 11. CDR3 coding DNA: TGTGCCAGCAGCCGCCTGGGGGACAGACTCAACTATGGCTACACCTTC. This translates into CASSRLGDRLNYGYTF.

The chain uses TRBV5-1 and TRBJ2-7; 12 bases align to TRBD1. The CDR3 is 15 residues long. The V and J ends lost 5 bases and 7 bases, in that order; junction bases with no gene match: 10. CDR1 is SGHRS, CDR2 YFSETQ, per germline. The CDR3 reads CASSYTRDRGLEQYF. The CDR3 DNA follows: TGCGCCAGCAGTTATACTCGGGACAGGGGGCTTGAGCAGTACTTC.

The chain uses TRBV5-1 and TRBJ2-7; 7 bases map to TRBD1. V lost 4 bases to trimming and J lost 0 bases; unmatched junction nucleotides: 7. The germline V gene has CDR1 SGHRS and CDR2 YFSETQ. The length of the CDR3 is 15 residues. CDR3 sequence (DNA): TGCGCCAGCAGCCGGGACAGTGGGGTCTCCTACGAGCAGTACTTC. It specifies CASSRDSGVSYEQYF.

In this sample, this clone turned up once. The V call is TRBV5-1, the J call TRBJ2-1; TRBD1 matches 10 bases. The CDR3 extends over 13 amino acids. J was trimmed by 14 bases and V by 3 bases; bases with no gene match: 8. Germline V gene data show CDR1 as SGHRS and CDR2 as YFSETQ. The CDR3 loop reads CASSSELDRGEFF. For the CDR3, the DNA is TGCGCCAGCAGCTCGGAGTTGGACAGGGGGGAGTTCTTC.

The gene calls are TRBV20-1 and TRBJ1-2; D remains unclear. V was clipped by 3 bases and J by 8 bases, with 10 bases between them. The CDR3 runs to 11 residues. Germline V lookup: CDR1 DFQATT, CDR2 SNEGSKA (reference sequence). The CDR3 loop reads CSASKSGGYTF. The CDR3 DNA reads TGCAGTGCTAGCAAATCGGGAGGCTACACCTTC.

V usage is TRBV19 and J usage is TRBJ2-7, with TRBD2 matching over 8 bases. This CDR3 has 14 residues. The ends lost 2 bases at V and 5 bases at J; junction bases unmatched: 5. Germline CDR1 and CDR2: LNHDA and SQIVND (reference sequence). The CDR3 region is CASSISGRRNEQYF. The CDR3 bases are TGTGCCAGTAGTATAAGCGGGAGAAGGAACGAGCAGTACTTC.

The genes are TRBV19 and TRBJ1-2; the D is unclear. Germline assignment: CDR1 LNHDA and CDR2 SQIVND (reference sequence). Between the trimmed V and J ends, which lost 3 bases and 8 bases, there was a span of 13 bases. The CDR3 covers 13 residues. The CDR3 region is CASSIYQVDGYTF. CDR3 sequence (DNA): TGTGCCAGTAGTATTTATCAGGTGGACGGCTACACCTTC.

The chain joins TRBV23-1 to TRBJ2-3, with a possible D match to TRBD2 (6 bases). TRBV23-1 is an ORF, with its function uncertain. Trimming cost V 4 bases and J 4 bases, with 21 bases left between them. The length of the CDR3 is 17 residues. The CDR3 bases are TGCGCCAGCAGTCTTTTACGGGGAGGAAGCGGTGCAGATACGCAGTATTTT. Its translation is CASSLLRGGSGADTQYF.

The chain uses TRBV19 and TRBJ1-5; 7 bases align to TRBD1. J was trimmed by 4 bases and V by 7 bases; bases with no gene match: 10. The CDR3 loop spans 15 amino acids. Germline lookup yields CDR1 LNHDA and CDR2 SQIVND (reference sequence). The CDR3 loop reads CASTLNPGQNQPQHF. The CDR3 DNA sequence: TGTGCCAGTACCCTTAACCCGGGACAGAATCAGCCCCAGCATTTT.

V usage is TRBV30 and J usage is TRBJ1-4, with no clear D. The V gene's germline CDR1 is GTSNPN and CDR2 SVGIG (reference sequence). V lost 0 bases and J lost 5, with 13 bases in between. The CDR3 sequence is 15 residues long. As DNA, the CDR3 is TGTGCCTGGAGTGTAAAGACTGACTTCAATGAAAAACTGTTTTTT. Amino acids: CAWSVKTDFNEKLFF.

The table lists this clone with a count of one. The rearrangement links TRBV23-1 to TRBJ2-2; D gene uncertain. TRBV23-1 is given ORF status, its function remaining uncertain. This CDR3 has 17 amino acids. Deletions cut 0 bases from V and 6 bases from J, with 17 bases between. CDR3 sequence: CASSQSGILIPAGELFF. CDR3 bases: TGCGCCAGCAGTCAATCGGGCATCCTGATTCCAGCCGGGGAGCTGTTTTTT.

J is TRBJ1-3 and V is TRBV13, with D possibly TRBD1 on 6 matching bases. Germline loops: CDR1 PRHDT, CDR2 FYEKMQ (reference sequence). V lost 5 bases to trimming and J lost 4 bases, with 15 bases between them. This CDR3 contains 15 residues. CDR3 residues: CASSPRTAQGNTIYF. The CDR3 region has the DNA TGTGCCAGCAGCCCGAGGACAGCCCAAGGAAACACCATATATTTT.

The chain employs TRBV28 and TRBJ1-2; no definite D call. The V and J ends lost 8 bases and 2 bases respectively, with 9 bases between them. Germline V gives CDR1 MDHEN, CDR2 SYDVKM. The CDR3 has 12 amino acids. The DNA of the CDR3 is TGTGCCAGCTTCGTACAGAACTATGGCTACACCTTC. Protein: CASFVQNYGYTF.

This clone was recorded many times. The genes are TRBV30 and TRBJ1-1; a weak D match, TRBD1 (5 bases). From germline, CDR1 is GTSNPN and CDR2 SVGIG (reference sequence). V gave up 4 bases and J gave up 4 bases, with 13 bases separating them. CDR3 size: 13 residues. CDR3 sequence: CAWNRDLSTEAFF. The CDR3 DNA follows: TGTGCCTGGAACCGGGACCTTTCCACTGAAGCTTTCTTT.

Comment on this clone: Within the sample, other DNA sequences also encode this same CDR3. The chain employs TRBV6-6 and TRBJ2-2, with no clear D. Germline CDR1 MNHNY, CDR2 SVGAGI (reference sequence). Trimming shortened V by 3 bases and J by 2 bases, and 7 bases separated the two germline ends. This CDR3 has 14 residues. CDR3 amino acids: CASSYGPNTGELFF. CDR3 bases: TGTGCCAGCAGTTATGGTCCAAACACCGGGGAGCTGTTTTTT.

This chain links TRBV28 with TRBJ1-3; D is perhaps TRBD1 (5 bases). The V end was cut by 7 bases, the J end by 8 bases, with 18 bases between. Germline CDR1 MDHEN, CDR2 SYDVKM. The CDR3 has 14 residues. CDR3: CASTVDGTRDTIYF. CDR3 sequence (DNA): TGTGCCAGCACTGTGGACGGGACCCGGGACACCATATATTTT.

This clone was counted at least ten times. The chain recombines TRBV28 with TRBJ1-5; 9 bases are a match to TRBD1. Germline lookup yields CDR1 MDHEN and CDR2 SYDVKM. The CDR3 contains 14 residues. Germline trimming cut 6 bases from V and 6 bases from J; bases unmatched to any gene: 6. DNA for the CDR3: TGTGCCAGCAGGCGTACAGGGGGCGGTCAGCCCCAGCATTTT. Amino acids: CASRRTGGGQPQHF.

This clone has ten or more counts. The CDR3 reads CASSLSSGSLYEQYF. CDR3 nucleotide sequence: TGTGCCAGCAGCTTGAGTAGCGGGAGTCTCTACGAGCAGTACTTC. The rearrangement joins TRBV5-8 to TRBJ2-7; the match to TRBD2 covers 9 bases. This CDR3 is built from 15 residues. The germline gives CDR1 SGHTS, CDR2 YDEGEE. The V segment lost 1 base and the J segment 3 bases; nucleotides outside the gene matches: 5.

The chain combines TRBV30 with TRBJ2-3; 8 bases match TRBD1. This CDR3 is 16 amino acids long. Germline loops: CDR1 GTSNPN, CDR2 SVGIG (reference sequence). Trimming at V came to 1 base and at J to 2 bases, leaving 8 bases not matched to a gene. The CDR3, as DNA: TGTGCCTGGAGTGAGCCGGGACAGGTTCCCACAGATACGCAGTATTTT. As protein: CAWSEPGQVPTDTQYF.

This sequence joins TRBV6-1 and TRBJ2-7, with 8 bases matching TRBD2. J lost 3 bases, V lost 6 bases, and 4 bases had no gene match. Germline V gene sequence: CDR1 MNHNS, CDR2 SASEGT. The CDR3 sequence is 13 residues long. As DNA, the CDR3 is TGTGCCAGCAGCCCGGGGGGGGGCTACGAGCAGTACTTC. Amino acid sequence: CASSPGGGYEQYF.

This clone was seen a few times. V and J are TRBV6-1 and TRBJ1-1; no reliable D call. The V gene's germline CDR1 is MNHNS and CDR2 SASEGT. The ends were cut back, 3 bases at V and 2 bases at J, with 4 bases in the middle. The CDR3 runs 12 residues. The CDR3, as DNA: TGTGCCAGCAGTGATGAAAACACTGAAGCTTTCTTT. Its protein product is CASSDENTEAFF.

This chain uses TRBV7-9 with TRBJ2-7, with D maybe TRBD1 (6 bases). The CDR3 runs 14 residues. The V gene's germline CDR1 is SEHNR and CDR2 FQNEAQ (reference sequence). V gave up 5 bases and J gave up 7 bases, with 18 bases separating them. The CDR3 sequence is CASSPPGQNGEQYF. DNA for the CDR3: TGTGCCAGCAGCCCCCCGGGACAAAACGGGGAGCAGTACTTC.

This chain's CDR3 is CASSLNWSDEQYF. CDR3 sequence (DNA): TGTGCCAGCAGCTTAAATTGGTCAGACGAGCAGTACTTC. The rearrangement links TRBV7-3 to TRBJ2-7; no clear D gene. Germline V gene data show CDR1 as SGHTA and CDR2 as FQGTGA. This CDR3 is built from 13 residues. Trimming removed 1 base at V and 5 bases at J, with 9 bases between.

This clone showed up just once. This rearrangement joins TRBV5-5 to TRBJ1-1; 10 bases map to TRBD1. Looked up from germline, CDR1 is SGHKS and CDR2 is YYEKEE (reference sequence). This CDR3 spans 15 amino acids. The J segment lost 5 bases and the V segment lost 6 bases, leaving 10 bases of the junction unmatched. In DNA, the CDR3 is TGTGCCAGCATGGGACAGGGGTATAGTGGGACTGAAGCTTTCTTT. Protein product: CASMGQGYSGTEAFF.